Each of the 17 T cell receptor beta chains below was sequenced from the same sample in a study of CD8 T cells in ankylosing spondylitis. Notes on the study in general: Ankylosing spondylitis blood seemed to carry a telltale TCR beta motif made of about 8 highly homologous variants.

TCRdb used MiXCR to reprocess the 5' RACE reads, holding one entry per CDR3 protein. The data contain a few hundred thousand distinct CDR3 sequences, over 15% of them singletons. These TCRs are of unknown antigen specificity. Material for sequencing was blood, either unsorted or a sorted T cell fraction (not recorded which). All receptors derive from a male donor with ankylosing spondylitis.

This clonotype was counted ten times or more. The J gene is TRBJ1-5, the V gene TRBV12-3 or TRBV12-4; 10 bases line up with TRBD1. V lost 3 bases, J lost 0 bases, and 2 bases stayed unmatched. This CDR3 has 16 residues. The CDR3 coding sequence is TGTGCCAGCAGTTTGGGGGACAGGGGTAGCAATCAGCCCCAGCATTTT. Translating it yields CASSLGDRGSNQPQHF.

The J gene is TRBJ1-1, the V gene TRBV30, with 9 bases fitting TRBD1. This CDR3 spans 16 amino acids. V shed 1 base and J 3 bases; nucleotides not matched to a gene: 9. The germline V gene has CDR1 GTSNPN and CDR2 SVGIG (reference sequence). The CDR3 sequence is CAWSGGTGYRDTEAFF. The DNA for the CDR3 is TGTGCCTGGAGTGGCGGGACAGGGTACCGGGACACTGAAGCTTTCTTT.

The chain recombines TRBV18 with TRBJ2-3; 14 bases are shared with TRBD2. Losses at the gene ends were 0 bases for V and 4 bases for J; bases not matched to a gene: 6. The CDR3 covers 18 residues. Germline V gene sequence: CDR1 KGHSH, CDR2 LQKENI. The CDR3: CASSPPHPGLAGADTQYF. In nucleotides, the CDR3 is TGTGCCAGCTCACCACCTCACCCGGGACTAGCGGGAGCAGATACGCAGTATTTT.

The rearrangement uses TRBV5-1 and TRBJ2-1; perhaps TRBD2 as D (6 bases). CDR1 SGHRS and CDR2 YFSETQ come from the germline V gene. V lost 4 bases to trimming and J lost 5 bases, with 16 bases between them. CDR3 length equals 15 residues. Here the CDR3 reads CASSRIGTHHNEQFF. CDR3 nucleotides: TGCGCCAGCAGCCGGATCGGGACTCACCACAATGAGCAGTTCTTC.

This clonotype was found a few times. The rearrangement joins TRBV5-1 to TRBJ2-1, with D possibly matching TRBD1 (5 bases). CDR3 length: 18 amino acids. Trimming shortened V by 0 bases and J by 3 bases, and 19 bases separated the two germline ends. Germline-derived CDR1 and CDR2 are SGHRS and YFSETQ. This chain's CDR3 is CASSLGAGMIRIYNEQFF. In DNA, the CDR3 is TGCGCCAGCAGCTTGGGAGCAGGGATGATCCGGATCTACAATGAGCAGTTCTTC.

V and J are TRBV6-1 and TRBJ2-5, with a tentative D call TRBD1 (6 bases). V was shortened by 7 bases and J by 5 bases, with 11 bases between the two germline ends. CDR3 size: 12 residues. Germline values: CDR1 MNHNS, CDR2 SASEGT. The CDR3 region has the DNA TGTGCCAGCATCCGGCAGGGGGAGACCCAGTACTTC. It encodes CASIRQGETQYF.

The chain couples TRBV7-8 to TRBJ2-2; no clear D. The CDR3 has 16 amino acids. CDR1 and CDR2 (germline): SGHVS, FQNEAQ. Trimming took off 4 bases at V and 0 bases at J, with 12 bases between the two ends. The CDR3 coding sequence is TGTGCCAGCAGCTCTATAGTCAACGCGAACACCGGGGAGCTGTTTTTT. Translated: CASSSIVNANTGELFF.

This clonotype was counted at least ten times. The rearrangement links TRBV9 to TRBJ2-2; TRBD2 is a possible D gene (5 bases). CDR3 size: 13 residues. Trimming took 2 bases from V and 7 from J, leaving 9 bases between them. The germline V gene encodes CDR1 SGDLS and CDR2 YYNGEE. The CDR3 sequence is CASSVREGGELFF. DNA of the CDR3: TGTGCCAGCAGCGTGAGGGAAGGCGGGGAGCTGTTTTTT.

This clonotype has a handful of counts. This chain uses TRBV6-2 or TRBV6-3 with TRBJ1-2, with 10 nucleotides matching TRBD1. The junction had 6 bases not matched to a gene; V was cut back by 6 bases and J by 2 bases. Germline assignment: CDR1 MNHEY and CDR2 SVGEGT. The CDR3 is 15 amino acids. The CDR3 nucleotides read TGTGCCAGCAGCCGAAGACAGGGGGCCAACTATGGCTACACCTTC. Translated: CASSRRQGANYGYTF.

CDR3 in DNA: TGTGCCAGCGCGGACAGGGCCTATGGCTACACCTTC. Amino acids: CASADRAYGYTF. This chain connects TRBV6-2 or TRBV6-3 to TRBJ1-2; 8 bases align to TRBD1. From germline, CDR1 is MNHEY and CDR2 SVGEGT. The CDR3 totals 12 residues. The V and J ends lost 8 bases and 4 bases, in that order; junction bases with no gene match: 3.

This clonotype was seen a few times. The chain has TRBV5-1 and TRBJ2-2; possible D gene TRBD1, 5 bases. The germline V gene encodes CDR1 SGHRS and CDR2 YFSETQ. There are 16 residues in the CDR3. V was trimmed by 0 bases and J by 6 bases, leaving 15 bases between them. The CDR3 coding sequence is TGCGCCAGCAGCTTGGTTGTGGGCGCAGGGTCCGGGGAGCTGTTTTTT. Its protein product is CASSLVVGAGSGELFF.

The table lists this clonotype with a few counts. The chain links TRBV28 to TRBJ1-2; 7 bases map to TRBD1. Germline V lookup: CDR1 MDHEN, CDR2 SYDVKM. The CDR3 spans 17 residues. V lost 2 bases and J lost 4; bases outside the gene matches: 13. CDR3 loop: CASSLPTPGGQTYGYTF. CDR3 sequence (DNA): TGTGCCAGCAGTTTACCAACCCCAGGGGGACAAACCTATGGCTACACCTTC.

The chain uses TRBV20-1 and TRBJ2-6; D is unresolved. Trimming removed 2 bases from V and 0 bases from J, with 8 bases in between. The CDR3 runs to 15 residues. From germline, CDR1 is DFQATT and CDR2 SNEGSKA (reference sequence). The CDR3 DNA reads TGCAGTGCTAGATCGCCGAACTCTGGGGCCAACGTCCTGACTTTC. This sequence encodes CSARSPNSGANVLTF.

CDR3 sequence (DNA): TGTGCCAGCAGCTTTAGCTTTCCCCTGAACACTGAAGCTTTCTTT. This codes for CASSFSFPLNTEAFF. The chain links TRBV7-2 to TRBJ1-1, with D unresolved. Germline values: CDR1 SGHTA, CDR2 FQGNSA. V lost 3 bases and J lost 0, with 11 bases in between. There are 15 residues in the CDR3.

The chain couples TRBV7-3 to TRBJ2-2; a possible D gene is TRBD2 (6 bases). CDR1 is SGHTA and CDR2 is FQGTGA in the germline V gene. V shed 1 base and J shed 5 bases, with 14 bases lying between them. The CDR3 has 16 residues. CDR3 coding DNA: TGTGCCAGCAGCTTAATTAGGCGGGGACGGACCGGGGAGCTGTTTTTT. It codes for CASSLIRRGRTGELFF.

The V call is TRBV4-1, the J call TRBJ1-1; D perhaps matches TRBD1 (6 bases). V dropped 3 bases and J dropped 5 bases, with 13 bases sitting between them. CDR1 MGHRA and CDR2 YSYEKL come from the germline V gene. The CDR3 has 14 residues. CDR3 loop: CASSHRGWVTEAFF. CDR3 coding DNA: TGCGCCAGCAGCCACAGGGGATGGGTAACTGAAGCTTTCTTT.

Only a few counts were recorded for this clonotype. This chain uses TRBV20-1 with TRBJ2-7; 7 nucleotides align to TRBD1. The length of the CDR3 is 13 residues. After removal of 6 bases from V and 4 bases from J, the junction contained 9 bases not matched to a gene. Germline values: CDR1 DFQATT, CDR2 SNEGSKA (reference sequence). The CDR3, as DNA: TGCAGTGCGGAACTCCCAGGGGGATACGAGCAGTACTTC. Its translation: CSAELPGGYEQYF.